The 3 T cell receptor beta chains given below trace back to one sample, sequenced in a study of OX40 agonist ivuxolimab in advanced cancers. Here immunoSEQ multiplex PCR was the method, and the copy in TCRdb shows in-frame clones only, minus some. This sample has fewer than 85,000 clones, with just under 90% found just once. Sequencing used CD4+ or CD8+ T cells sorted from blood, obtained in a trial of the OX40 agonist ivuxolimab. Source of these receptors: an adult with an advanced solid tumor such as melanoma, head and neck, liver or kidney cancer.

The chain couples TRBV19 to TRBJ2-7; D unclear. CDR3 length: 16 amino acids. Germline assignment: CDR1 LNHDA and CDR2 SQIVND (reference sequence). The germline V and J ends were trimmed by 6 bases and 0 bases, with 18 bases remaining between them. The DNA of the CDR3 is TGTGCCAGTAGCCATATCTTAACTTGGGGCTCCTACGAGCAGTACTTC. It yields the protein CASSHILTWGSYEQYF.

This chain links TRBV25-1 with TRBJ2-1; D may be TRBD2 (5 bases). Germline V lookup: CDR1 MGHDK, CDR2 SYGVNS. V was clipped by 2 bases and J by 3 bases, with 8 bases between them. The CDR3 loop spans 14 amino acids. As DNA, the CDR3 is TGTGCCAGCAGTGAAGCGGGCGGCTACAATGAGCAGTTCTTC. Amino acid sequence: CASSEAGGYNEQFF.

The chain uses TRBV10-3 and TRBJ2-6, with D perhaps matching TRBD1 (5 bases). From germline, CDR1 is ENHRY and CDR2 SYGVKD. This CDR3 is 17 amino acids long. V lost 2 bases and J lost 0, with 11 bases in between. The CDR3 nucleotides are TGTGCCATCAGTGAGGTTAGGGGTAGCTCTGGGGCCAACGTCCTGACTTTC. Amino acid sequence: CAISEVRGSSGANVLTF.